The T cell receptor beta chain under discussion was sequenced for a study of T cells expressing NK-cell markers. Across the study: Seven HCMV-seropositive donors and one seronegative donor made up the eight sequenced donors.

The CDR3 runs 17 residues. Germline V gene sequence: CDR1 MNHEY, CDR2 SVGEGT. TCRdb re-called the 5' RACE reads and gives one entry per CDR3 protein, without DNA. The table lists around 100,000 distinct CDR3 sequences. The V and J genes are TRBV6-2 or TRBV6-3 and TRBJ2-1; TCRdb selects TRBD2, and the lack of DNA leaves this call unchecked. Source material: blood T cells: a sorted CD56 or NKG2C T cell subset, CD4+ or CD8+ T cells, or bulk PBMC T cells (not recorded which). This TCR was recovered from a woman between 18 and 70 years old in good health. The CDR3 protein is CASTTGLAGARYNEQFF.